This passage covers 25 T cell receptor beta chains from one sample sequenced in a study of identical twins. TCRdb reprocessed the 5' RACE reads via MiXCR and lists one record per CDR3 protein. The sample lists about 530,000 distinct CDR3 sequences; over 12% were seen once. These records were also assigned to another study, of yellow fever vaccine responses in identical twins.

The sequenced sample consisted of CD4+ T cells sorted from blood. The receptors were sampled from a woman under 30 in good health.

This clonotype has a handful of counts. As DNA, the CDR3 is TGTGCCATCGCCAGCACAGATACGCAGTATTTT. It specifies CAIASTDTQYF. V gene TRBV10-3 combines with J gene TRBJ2-3; D gene unclear. CDR3 length: 11 residues. V was clipped by 8 bases and J by 0 bases, with 3 bases between them. The germline V gene encodes CDR1 ENHRY and CDR2 SYGVKD.

This clonotype was found a few times. This rearrangement joins TRBV12-3 or TRBV12-4 to TRBJ2-2; 10 bases are a match to TRBD1. CDR3 length: 15 residues. Trimming removed 3 bases from V and 6 bases from J; junction bases left unmatched: 4. In nucleotides, the CDR3 is TGTGCCAGCAGTTTCCGACAGGGGGCGTCCGGGGAGCTGTTTTTT. Protein product: CASSFRQGASGELFF.

This chain connects TRBV7-9 to TRBJ2-1, with D unclear. The CDR3 sequence is 13 residues long. Trimming took off 1 base at V and 7 bases at J, with 8 bases between the two ends. Germline V gene lookup returns CDR1 SEHNR and CDR2 FQNEAQ (reference sequence). CDR3 nucleotide sequence: TGTGCCAGCAGCTTAGGAGAGAGGAATGAGCAGTTCTTC. This gives the protein CASSLGERNEQFF. The variable domain in full, with the rest retrieved from reference TRBV7-9 and TRBJ2-1, is DTGVSQNPRHKITKRGQNVTFRCDPISEHNRLYWYRQTLGQGPEFLTYFQNEAQLEKSRLLSDRFSAERPKGSFSTLEIQRTEQGDSAMYLCASSLGERNEQFFGPGTRLTVL.

This clonotype was detected a few times. The V gene is TRBV4-1, the J gene TRBJ2-2, with 9 bases fitting TRBD1. The CDR3 is 14 residues long. CDR1 and CDR2 (germline): MGHRA, YSYEKL. V was clipped by 1 base and J by 7 bases; unmatched bases: 1. In DNA form, the CDR3 reads TGCGCCAGCAGCCAAGGGACAGGGGACGGGGAGCTGTTTTTT. It yields the protein CASSQGTGDGELFF.

The chain is built from TRBV5-1 and TRBJ2-7; TRBD2 agrees at 7 bases. Germline V gives CDR1 SGHRS, CDR2 YFSETQ. After removal of 4 bases from V and 2 bases from J, the junction contained 9 bases not matched to a gene. This CDR3 region has 15 residues. The CDR3 region is CASSDRGGPTYEQYF. The DNA of the CDR3 is TGCGCCAGCAGCGATCGGGGAGGGCCAACCTACGAGCAGTACTTC.

This clonotype was recorded a few times. CDR3 bases: TGCGCCAGCAGCCAAGATCGAGGTTTTAATCAGCCCCAGCATTTT. It encodes CASSQDRGFNQPQHF. V is TRBV4-1 and J is TRBJ1-5; D is ambiguous. The CDR3 is 15 residues long. V gave up 0 bases and J gave up 4 bases, with 10 bases separating them. The germline V gene has CDR1 MGHRA and CDR2 YSYEKL.

The gene calls are TRBV7-2 and TRBJ1-4; D is perhaps TRBD1 (6 bases). In germline, CDR1 is SGHTA, CDR2 FQGNSA. V was pared by 5 bases and J by 7 bases, with 14 bases between. This CDR3 contains 14 residues. CDR3 sequence: CASSKGGAREKLFF. The CDR3 coding sequence is TGTGCCAGCAGCAAAGGGGGGGCGCGTGAAAAACTGTTTTTT.

V usage is TRBV10-3 and J usage is TRBJ2-1, with TRBD2 identical over 12 bases. This CDR3 spans 13 amino acids. CDR1 and CDR2 from the germline V gene are ENHRY and SYGVKD. Trimming took 4 bases from V and 12 from J; bases not matched to a gene: 4. The CDR3 loop is CAISGTSGRLQFF. The CDR3 DNA sequence: TGTGCCATCAGTGGTACTAGCGGGAGGCTGCAGTTCTTC.

This clonotype was observed a few times. Here the CDR3 reads CASSTPLKQGLNTEAFF. CDR3 DNA: TGTGCCAGCAGCACCCCCCTAAAACAGGGCCTGAACACTGAAGCTTTCTTT. V is TRBV7-9 and J is TRBJ1-1; D is perhaps TRBD1 (6 bases). The CDR3 length is 17 residues. V was shortened by 5 bases and J by 0 bases, with 19 bases between the two germline ends. Germline CDR1 and CDR2: SEHNR and FQNEAQ (reference sequence).

The rearrangement uses TRBV2 and TRBJ2-2, with TRBD2 matching 13 bases. Unmatched junction bases numbered 6, after V lost 11 bases and J lost 6 bases. CDR3 length: 14 amino acids. The germline CDR1 and CDR2 sequences are SNHLY and FYNNEI. The CDR3 protein is CAARTSGSPGELFF. For the CDR3, the DNA is TGTGCCGCTAGGACTAGCGGGAGTCCCGGGGAGCTGTTTTTT.

This clonotype has only a few counts. The chain recombines TRBV12-3 or TRBV12-4 with TRBJ2-3; possibly TRBD1 or TRBD2 for D (5 bases each). The germline V and J ends were trimmed by 6 bases and 7 bases, with 17 bases remaining between them. The CDR3 length is 14 residues. Here the CDR3 DNA reads TGTGCCAGCAGACGGGACCGAGGGGTGTATACGCAGTATTTT. Its protein product is CASRRDRGVYTQYF.

The chain joins TRBV5-6 to TRBJ2-1; D perhaps matches TRBD2 (5 bases). Trimming cost V 3 bases and J 0 bases, with 13 bases left between them. This CDR3 contains 16 residues. Germline lookup yields CDR1 SGHDT and CDR2 YYEEEE. CDR3 sequence reads: CASSSRRLSSYNEQFF. CDR3 coding DNA: TGTGCCAGCAGCTCCCGGAGGTTAAGCTCCTACAATGAGCAGTTCTTC.

The chain carries TRBV24-1 and TRBJ2-2, with D perhaps TRBD2 (5 bases). The CDR3 contains 14 residues. CDR1 and CDR2 (germline): KGHDR, SFDVKD. The V end was cut by 4 bases, the J end by 4 bases, with 9 bases between. CDR3 sequence: CATSDPGLTGELFF. The CDR3 nucleotides read TGTGCCACCAGTGACCCCGGACTCACCGGGGAGCTGTTTTTT.

This clonotype was picked up a small number of times. The chain couples TRBV5-6 to TRBJ2-5, with TRBD2 as a possible D gene (7 bases). Trimming pared 1 base from V and 5 bases from J, leaving 15 bases between. This CDR3 comprises 15 residues. CDR1 is SGHDT, CDR2 YYEEEE, per germline. The CDR3 sequence: CASSLFRGALETQYF. The CDR3 nucleotides read TGTGCCAGCAGCTTGTTCCGGGGGGCCCTCGAGACCCAGTACTTC.

This clonotype was observed a few times. The chain joins TRBV5-1 to TRBJ2-1, with a weak D call TRBD2 (6 bases). Germline V gene data show CDR1 as SGHRS and CDR2 as YFSETQ. This CDR3 contains 12 residues. V dropped 7 bases and J dropped 7 bases, with 12 bases sitting between them. CDR3 bases: TGCGCCAGCCGGGGACTTACGAATGAGCAGTTCTTC. Translation gives CASRGLTNEQFF.

The gene calls are TRBV29-1 and TRBJ2-1; TRBD2 agrees at 8 bases. J lost 8 bases, V lost 8 bases, and 11 bases had no gene match. Per the germline V gene, CDR1 is SQVTM and CDR2 is ANQGSEA. This CDR3 spans 13 amino acids. CDR3 DNA sequence: TGCAGCTCCACCAGCGGGAGAGGCGATGAGCAGTTCTTC. Translation: CSSTSGRGDEQFF.

In its sample, this clonotype was seen many times. This sequence joins TRBV12-3 or TRBV12-4 and TRBJ2-1; 10 positions match TRBD2. V dropped 6 bases and J dropped 4; count of bases not matched to a gene: 9. The CDR3 runs 16 residues. The CDR3 region has the DNA TGTGCCAGCAGCCAGGCTAGCGGGGGACTGTACAATGAGCAGTTCTTC. It yields the protein CASSQASGGLYNEQFF.

This clonotype was counted a few times. This chain joins TRBV28 and TRBJ1-2, with D unresolved. CDR1 and CDR2 from the germline V gene are MDHEN and SYDVKM. The CDR3 spans 15 residues. V lost 1 base, J lost 8 bases, and 17 bases lay in between. The CDR3 DNA follows: TGTGCCAGCAGTTTATTAGGCAGTCTCTATGGGGGCTACACCTTC. Amino acids: CASSLLGSLYGGYTF.

This chain connects TRBV10-3 to TRBJ2-3; 7 bases align to TRBD2. The length of the CDR3 is 14 residues. Germline trimming cut 2 bases from V and 6 bases from J; bases unmatched to any gene: 5. Germline CDR1 reads ENHRY; CDR2 reads SYGVKD. This CDR3 reads CAISEVLRGDTQYF. CDR3 sequence (DNA): TGTGCCATCAGTGAGGTCTTGCGGGGGGATACGCAGTATTTT.

This clonotype was picked up many times. The V and J genes are TRBV12-3 or TRBV12-4 and TRBJ2-3; D perhaps matches TRBD1 (6 bases). V dropped 7 bases and J dropped 3 bases, with 14 bases sitting between them. This CDR3 is built from 14 residues. The CDR3 DNA reads as TGTGCCAGCAATAAGGGGGTACGGACAGATACGCAGTATTTT. Its translation is CASNKGVRTDTQYF.

This clonotype was seen a handful of times. V usage is TRBV20-1 and J usage is TRBJ1-1, with D unclear. Germline lookup yields CDR1 DFQATT and CDR2 SNEGSKA (reference sequence). The CDR3 covers 13 residues. V gave up 6 bases and J gave up 1 base, with 12 bases separating them. The CDR3: CSALKGGNTEAFF. The CDR3 nucleotides are TGCAGTGCCTTAAAAGGCGGGAACACTGAAGCTTTCTTT.

The chain joins TRBV3-1 to TRBJ1-2; D remains unclear. The V end lost 2 bases, the J end lost 4 bases, and 14 bases lay between the germline ends. Looked up from germline, CDR1 is LGHDT and CDR2 is YNNKEL (reference sequence). There are 15 residues in the CDR3. Here the CDR3 DNA reads TGTGCCAGCAGCCAAATGGTCCAGGCGCCCTATGGCTACACCTTC. Amino acids: CASSQMVQAPYGYTF.

This clonotype appeared a few times. The genes are TRBV27 and TRBJ2-5; D may be TRBD2 (6 bases). The germline V and J ends were trimmed by 0 bases and 5 bases, with 10 bases remaining between them. The CDR3 totals 14 residues. Germline-derived CDR1 and CDR2 are MNHEY and SMNVEV (reference sequence). CDR3 nucleotides: TGTGCCAGCAGTTTATCCCAGCGGGTGGAGACCCAGTACTTC. Translation: CASSLSQRVETQYF.

This rearrangement joins TRBV15 to TRBJ2-3, with a weak D call TRBD2 (6 bases). The CDR3 covers 18 residues. Deletions cut 1 base from V and 4 bases from J, with 21 bases between. Germline V CDR1 and CDR2: LNHNV, YYDKDF (reference sequence). The DNA for the CDR3 is TGTGCCACCAGCAGAGCCCAAAATAGCGGAGGGGCCTCAGATACGCAGTATTTT. Amino acids: CATSRAQNSGGASDTQYF.

The V call is TRBV25-1, the J call TRBJ1-4; D is undetermined. V lost 3 bases to trimming and J lost 4 bases, with 12 bases between them. The CDR3 runs 15 residues. The germline V gene has CDR1 MGHDK and CDR2 SYGVNS. The CDR3 loop reads CASSDPGEFNEKLFF. DNA for the CDR3: TGTGCCAGCAGTGACCCCGGGGAGTTTAATGAAAAACTGTTTTTT.